One TCR beta chain is described in this entry. The V gene end was trimmed by 2 bases and the J gene end by 6 bases; junction bases not matched to a gene: 5. The V gene's germline CDR1 is MNHEY and CDR2 SVGAGI. The CDR3 covers 15 residues. The record originates from a study of cytomegalovirus exposure and HLA in healthy donors. Both 60 Vbeta primers and 13 Jbeta primers went into the PCR. Clones were sequenced by immunoSEQ multiplex PCR, and TCRdb holds only the in-frame ones, with some missing. Reported are around 140,000 clones; the ten largest clones contain roughly 1.4%. The chain couples TRBV6-5 to TRBJ2-7; 12 bases line up with TRBD1. Source material: PBMCs. The clonotype was recovered from a woman aged 40 to 50 in good health and CMV-seronegative. The CDR3 DNA is TGTGCCAGCAGTTACGACCGGGACAGGGGGCCCGAGCAGTACTTC. Its translation is CASSYDRDRGPEQYF.